This T cell receptor beta chain is from a study of graft-versus-host responses after intestinal transplantation. General study findings and limits: Those patients showing graft-donor T cell macrochimerism displayed high graft-versus-host to host-versus-graft clonal ratios in allografts.

Per the germline V gene, CDR1 is MNHEY and CDR2 is SMNVEV (reference sequence). After removal of 7 bases from V and 6 bases from J, the junction contained 4 bases not matched to a gene. The CDR3 is 13 residues long. Clones were sequenced by immunoSEQ multiplex PCR, and TCRdb holds only the in-frame ones, with some missing. The sample carries some 120,000 clones, more than 90% recorded once. Worth noting for this clone: Antigen specificity is unknown.

The chain has TRBV27 and TRBJ2-1; 9 nucleotides match TRBD2. The TCR was taken from a human donor who was the organ donor for an intestinal transplant. The specimen was unstimulated CD4+ T cells sorted from spleen or lymph node cells, collected before transplant. Here the CDR3 DNA reads TGTGCCAGCAATCTAGCGGGAACCAATGAGCAGTTCTTC. It is translated as CASNLAGTNEQFF.